This T cell receptor (beta chain) is drawn from a study of shared T cell receptors in the human thymus. The V and J ends lost 4 bases and 5 bases respectively, with 9 bases between them. The CDR3 runs to 14 residues. Germline V gene lookup returns CDR1 SGHTA and CDR2 FQGTGA. Generated by immunoSEQ multiplex PCR, the TCRdb table keeps only in-frame clones and is missing some. The data contain roughly 710,000 clones, 75% to 90% of them singletons. These data were also filed under a second study, of human thymus T cells. That publication notes: Donors were healthy Finnish babies undergoing corrective operations for congenital heart defects. The thymus tissue came from resections taken during corrective heart surgery. The authors found apparently biased V and J gene usage in thymic and blood repertoires. Highly overlapping thymic repertoires among unrelated individuals were reported in related research.

The gene calls are TRBV7-3 and TRBJ1-6; tentative D call: TRBD1 (6 bases). The sequenced sample consisted of thymocytes. The sequence derives from a girl under three years old with a congenital heart defect. CDR3 residues: CASSSGQNNSPLHF. In DNA, the CDR3 is TGTGCCAGCAGCTCCGGACAGAATAATTCACCCCTCCACTTT.